The clone carrying this T cell receptor (beta chain) was picked up one time. This entry is derived from a study of shared clonotypes between healthy human individuals. Naive-designated CD8 cells lacked CD45RO, were positively enriched for CCR7, and omitted terminally differentiated effector memory CD45RA+ cells. Some clones are missing from TCRdb's copy, which holds only in-frame ones; the method was immunoSEQ multiplex PCR. The repertoire holds roughly 2 million clones, around 96% seen once, with approximately 1.2% in the top ten. Sequenced input: naive CD8+ T cells sorted from blood. This sequence was found in a man aged 18-30 years in good health.

This CDR3 reads CASSLNGAGNEQYF. In DNA form, the CDR3 reads TGCGCCAGCAGCTTAAATGGGGCAGGGAACGAGCAGTACTTC. This chain links TRBV5-1 with TRBJ2-7; possible D gene TRBD1, 5 bases. Between the trimmed V and J ends, which lost 2 bases and 5 bases, there was a span of 14 bases. The CDR3 has 14 amino acids. From germline, CDR1 is SGHRS and CDR2 YFSETQ.